This paragraph reports one T cell receptor beta chain. This sample stems from a study of T-cell reconstitution after alpha-beta-depleted transplantation in children. V lost 1 base to trimming and J lost 4 bases, with 14 bases between them. The germline V gene encodes CDR1 LNHNV and CDR2 YYDKDF (reference sequence). The CDR3 loop spans 16 amino acids. Preparing the TCRbeta library involved the use of unique molecular identifiers. TCRdb re-called the PCR reads through MiXCR, storing one row per CDR3 protein. The data show some 490,000 distinct CDR3 sequences, with 12% seen just once and less than 6.5% held by the top ten.

The rearrangement joins TRBV15 to TRBJ2-1; perhaps TRBD2 as D (5 bases). Sequencing used PBMCs from the stem cell graft donor, obtained from the stem cell graft. This sequence originates from a human donor who donated a stem cell graft to a child with combined immunodeficiency. The CDR3 DNA follows: TGTGCCACCAGCAGAGGGATAGAGGGCCGGTACAATGAGCAGTTCTTC. Protein sequence: CATSRGIEGRYNEQFF.